Presented here are 10 T cell receptor beta chains from one specimen sequenced in a study of OX40 agonist ivuxolimab in advanced cancers. Generated by immunoSEQ multiplex PCR, the TCRdb table keeps only in-frame clones and is missing some. Of some 74,000 clones in the sample, about nine tenths were seen once. The source was CD4+ or CD8+ T cells sorted from blood, collected in a trial of the OX40 agonist ivuxolimab. The receptors were sampled from an adult with an advanced solid tumor such as melanoma, head and neck, liver or kidney cancer.

This clone turned up a few times. The chain has TRBV7-8 and TRBJ2-7; D may be TRBD2 (6 bases). The CDR3 covers 13 residues. The germline V gene encodes CDR1 SGHVS and CDR2 FQNEAQ. V was trimmed by 2 bases and J by 9 bases, leaving 14 bases between them. In nucleotides, the CDR3 is TGTGCCAGCAGCTTAACTCCCGGGCGGGGGCAGTACTTC. Encoded protein: CASSLTPGRGQYF.

A single count supports this clone. This chain links TRBV28 with TRBJ1-1; D remains ambiguous. Germline V gene lookup returns CDR1 MDHEN and CDR2 SYDVKM. The CDR3 has 10 residues. Trimming pared 11 bases from V and 11 bases from J, leaving 15 bases between. For the CDR3, the DNA is TGTGCCCGACGCCAGCCCGGGGCTTTCTTT. Its translation: CARRQPGAFF.

V is TRBV7-2 and J is TRBJ2-4, with D possibly being TRBD2 (5 bases). Germline CDR1 and CDR2: SGHTA and FQGNSA. Trimming shortened V by 3 bases and J by 6 bases, and 12 bases separated the two germline ends. CDR3 size: 14 residues. The CDR3 here is CASSFGGWGNIQYF. The CDR3 region has the DNA TGTGCCAGCAGCTTTGGCGGGTGGGGAAACATTCAGTACTTC.

This clone was recorded once. The chain has TRBV5-1 and TRBJ1-1; D ambiguous. In germline, CDR1 is SGHRS, CDR2 YFSETQ. CDR3 size: 15 residues. V lost 0 bases and J 1 base, leaving 10 bases between the germline ends. The CDR3 loop reads CASSLAGLGNTEAFF. The CDR3 bases are TGCGCCAGCAGCTTGGCCGGACTGGGGAACACTGAAGCTTTCTTT.

This clone was counted a single time. The gene calls are TRBV9 and TRBJ2-7; D is possibly TRBD1 (6 bases). Germline-derived CDR1 and CDR2 are SGDLS and YYNGEE. V was clipped by 3 bases and J by 1 base, with 11 bases between them. There are 14 residues in the CDR3. The CDR3, as DNA: TGTGCCAGCAGCGCGAGACAGGAATCCTACGAGCAGTACTTC. Its protein product is CASSARQESYEQYF.

V gene TRBV6-5 combines with J gene TRBJ1-4; D is unclear. Germline CDR1 and CDR2: MNHEY and SVGAGI. V lost 5 bases and J lost 0, with 10 bases in between. CDR3 length: 15 amino acids. The CDR3: CASSPLMATNEKLFF. In DNA form, the CDR3 reads TGTGCCAGCAGTCCCCTCATGGCAACTAATGAAAAACTGTTTTTT.

This clone was observed a single time. The chain links TRBV9 to TRBJ2-2; no clear D gene. The V and J ends lost 4 bases and 2 bases respectively, with 15 bases between them. The length of the CDR3 is 16 residues. Germline V CDR1 and CDR2: SGDLS, YYNGEE. The CDR3 loop reads CASSPPGHLNTGELFF. The CDR3 DNA sequence: TGTGCCAGCAGCCCCCCGGGCCACCTCAACACCGGGGAGCTGTTTTTT.

The chain employs TRBV18 and TRBJ1-2; no definite D call. V dropped 3 bases and J dropped 3 bases, with 11 bases sitting between them. Germline V CDR1 and CDR2: KGHSH, LQKENI. The CDR3 length is 14 residues. CDR3 bases: TGTGCCAGCTCACCTAATGCGGGCGACTATGGCTACACCTTC. Translating gives CASSPNAGDYGYTF.

The V and J genes are TRBV28 and TRBJ1-1; no clear D gene. V lost 3 bases to trimming and J lost 5 bases, with 4 bases between them. The CDR3 length is 11 residues. Germline-derived CDR1 and CDR2 are MDHEN and SYDVKM. CDR3 amino acids: CASSFLTEAFF. Written as DNA, the CDR3 is TGTGCCAGCAGTTTCTTAACTGAAGCTTTCTTT.

The chain joins TRBV18 to TRBJ1-5, with D possibly TRBD1 on 5 matching bases. The length of the CDR3 is 18 residues. Trimming shortened V by 3 bases and J by 6 bases, and 24 bases separated the two germline ends. Germline V gene sequence: CDR1 KGHSH, CDR2 LQKENI. The CDR3 bases are TGTGCCAGCTCACCGGTCTCGGGGACGGACTTTGGAGGTCAGCCCCAGCATTTT. This encodes CASSPVSGTDFGGQPQHF.